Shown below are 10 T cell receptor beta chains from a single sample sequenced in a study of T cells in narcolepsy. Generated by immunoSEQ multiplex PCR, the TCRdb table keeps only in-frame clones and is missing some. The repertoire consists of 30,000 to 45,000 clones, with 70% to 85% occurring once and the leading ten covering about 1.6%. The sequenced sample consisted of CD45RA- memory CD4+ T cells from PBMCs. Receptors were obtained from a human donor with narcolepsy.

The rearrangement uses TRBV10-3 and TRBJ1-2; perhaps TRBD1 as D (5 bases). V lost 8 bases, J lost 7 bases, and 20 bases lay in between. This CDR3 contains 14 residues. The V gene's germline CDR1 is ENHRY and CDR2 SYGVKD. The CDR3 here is CAIGPQGPSSGYTF. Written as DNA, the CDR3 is TGTGCCATCGGACCGCAGGGTCCCTCCAGTGGCTACACCTTC.

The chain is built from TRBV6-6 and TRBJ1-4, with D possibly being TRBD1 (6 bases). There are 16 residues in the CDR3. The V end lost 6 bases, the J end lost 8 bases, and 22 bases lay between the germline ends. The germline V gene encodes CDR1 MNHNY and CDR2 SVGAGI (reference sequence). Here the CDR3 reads CASRGHSPLVGEKLFF. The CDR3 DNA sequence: TGTGCCAGCAGGGGACATTCGCCCCTCGTCGGCGAAAAACTGTTTTTT.

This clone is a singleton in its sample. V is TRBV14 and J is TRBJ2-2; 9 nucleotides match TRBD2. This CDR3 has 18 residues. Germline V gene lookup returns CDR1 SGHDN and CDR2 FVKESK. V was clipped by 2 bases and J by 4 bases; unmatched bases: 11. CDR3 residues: CASSQLRAAGGVTGELFF. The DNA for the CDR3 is TGTGCCAGCAGCCAACTCCGGGCAGCGGGGGGTGTCACCGGGGAGCTGTTTTTT.

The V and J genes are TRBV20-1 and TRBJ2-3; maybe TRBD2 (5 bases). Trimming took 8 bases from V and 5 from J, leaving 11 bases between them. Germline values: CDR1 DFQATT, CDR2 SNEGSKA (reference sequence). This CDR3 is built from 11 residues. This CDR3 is CSTEEVDTQYF. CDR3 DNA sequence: TGCAGTACAGAGGAGGTAGATACGCAGTATTTT.

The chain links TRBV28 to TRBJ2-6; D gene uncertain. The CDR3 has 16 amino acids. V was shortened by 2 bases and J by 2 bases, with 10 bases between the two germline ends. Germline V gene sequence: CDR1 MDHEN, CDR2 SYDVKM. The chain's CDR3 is CASSLSPGPGANVLTF. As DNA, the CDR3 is TGTGCCAGCAGTTTAAGCCCCGGGCCTGGGGCCAACGTCCTGACTTTC. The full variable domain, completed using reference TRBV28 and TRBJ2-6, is DVKVTQSSRYLVKRTGEKVFLECVQDMDHENMFWYRQDPGLGLRLIYFSYDVKMKEKGDIPEGYSVSREKKERFSLILESASTNQTSMYLCASSLSPGPGANVLTFGAGSRLTVL.

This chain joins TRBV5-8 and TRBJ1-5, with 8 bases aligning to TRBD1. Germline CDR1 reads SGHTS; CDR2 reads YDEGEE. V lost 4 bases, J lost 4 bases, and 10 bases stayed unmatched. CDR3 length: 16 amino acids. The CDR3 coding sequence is TGTGCCAGCAGCCGGACCCAGGGGGCGCGGAATCAGCCCCAGCATTTT. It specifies CASSRTQGARNQPQHF.

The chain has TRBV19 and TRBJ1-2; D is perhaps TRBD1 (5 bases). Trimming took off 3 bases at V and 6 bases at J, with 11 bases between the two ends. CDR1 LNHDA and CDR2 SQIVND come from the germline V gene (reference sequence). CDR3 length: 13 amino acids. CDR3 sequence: CASSIKGFHGYTF. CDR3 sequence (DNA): TGTGCCAGTAGTATCAAGGGGTTTCATGGCTACACCTTC.

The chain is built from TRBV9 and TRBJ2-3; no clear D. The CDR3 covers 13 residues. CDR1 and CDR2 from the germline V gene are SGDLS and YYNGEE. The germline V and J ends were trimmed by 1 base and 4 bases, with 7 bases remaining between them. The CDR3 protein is CASSVWVADTQYF. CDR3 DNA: TGTGCCAGCAGCGTATGGGTCGCAGATACGCAGTATTTT.

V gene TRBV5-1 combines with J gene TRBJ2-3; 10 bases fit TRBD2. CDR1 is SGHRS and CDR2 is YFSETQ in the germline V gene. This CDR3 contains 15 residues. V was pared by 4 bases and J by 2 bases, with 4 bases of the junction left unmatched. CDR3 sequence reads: CASSGGTSVTDTQYF. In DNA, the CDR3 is TGCGCCAGCAGCGGTGGGACTAGCGTCACAGATACGCAGTATTTT.

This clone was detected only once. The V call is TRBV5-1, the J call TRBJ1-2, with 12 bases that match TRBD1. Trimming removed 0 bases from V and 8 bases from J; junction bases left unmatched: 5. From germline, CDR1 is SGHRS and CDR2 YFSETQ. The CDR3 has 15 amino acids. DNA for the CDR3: TGCGCCAGCAGCTTGGAGGGACAGGGGGCCGGAGGCTACACCTTC. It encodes CASSLEGQGAGGYTF.